This T cell receptor beta chain came from a study of T-cell memory formation after mild COVID-19. TCRdb analysed the 5' RACE reads with MiXCR anew, one entry per CDR3 protein. The sample comprises 550,000 to 600,000 distinct CDR3 sequences, roughly 22% of which are singletons, and about 8.2% rests with the top ten. Germline V gives CDR1 SGHRS, CDR2 YFSETQ. The CDR3 is made up of 14 amino acids. Trimming removed 4 bases from V and 6 bases from J, with 15 bases in between. The sequenced sample consisted of PBMCs or a T cell subset sorted from them (not recorded which). The TCR sequence derives from an adult woman who had mild COVID-19 (a few samples of this study predate the infection). Cell type and time point are not known. The rearrangement joins TRBV5-1 to TRBJ2-3; no firm D call. CDR3 residues: CASSMGSPRDTQYF. As DNA, the CDR3 is TGCGCCAGCAGCATGGGAAGTCCTAGGGATACGCAGTATTTT. Combining the CDR3 with reference TRBV5-1 and TRBJ2-3 gives the whole variable domain KAGVTQTPRYLIKTRGQQVTLSCSPISGHRSVSWYQQTPGQGLQFLFEYFSETQRNKGNFPGRFSGRQFSNSRSEMNVSTLELGDSALYLCASSMGSPRDTQYFGPGTRLTVL.